The clone carrying this TCR beta chain was recorded a few times. Antigen unknown. The germline V gene has CDR1 SEHNR and CDR2 FQNEAQ (reference sequence). V was pared by 5 bases and J by 7 bases, with 17 bases of the junction left unmatched. The CDR3 contains 17 residues. These data originate in a study of CD8 T cells in ankylosing spondylitis. General study points: Matched synovial fluid from ankylosing spondylitis patients was reported to be enriched for disease-linked clones. There were earlier reports of some motif variants in reactive arthritis synovial fluid and blood.

Via MiXCR, TCRdb re-called the 5' RACE reads, giving one row per CDR3 protein. The profile shows 180,000 or so distinct CDR3 sequences, 11% of them singletons. The chain combines TRBV7-9 with TRBJ1-5; 7 bases are a match to TRBD1. The receptor was isolated from a male donor with ankylosing spondylitis or in good health (not recorded which). The sequenced sample consisted of blood, either unsorted or a sorted T cell fraction (not recorded which). The chain's CDR3 is CASSGGPPTGRGQPQHF. As DNA, the CDR3 is TGTGCCAGCAGCGGAGGCCCTCCGACAGGGAGGGGGCAGCCCCAGCATTTT.